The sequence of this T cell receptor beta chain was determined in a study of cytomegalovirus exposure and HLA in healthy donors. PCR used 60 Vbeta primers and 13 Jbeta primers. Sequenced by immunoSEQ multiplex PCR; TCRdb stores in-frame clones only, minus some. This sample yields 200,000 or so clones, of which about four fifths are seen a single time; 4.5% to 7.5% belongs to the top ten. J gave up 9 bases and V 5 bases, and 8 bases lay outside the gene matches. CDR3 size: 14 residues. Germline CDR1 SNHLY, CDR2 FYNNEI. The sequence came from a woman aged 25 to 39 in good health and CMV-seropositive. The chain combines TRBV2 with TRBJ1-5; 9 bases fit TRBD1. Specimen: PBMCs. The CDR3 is CASSMDRGKVPQHF. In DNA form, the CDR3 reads TGTGCCAGCAGTATGGACAGGGGAAAGGTGCCCCAGCATTTT.